The 16 T cell receptor beta chains below come from one sample, sequenced in a study of blood T cell repertoires in COVID-19. Clones were read by immunoSEQ multiplex PCR, and TCRdb kept only the in-frame ones, dropping some. The repertoire holds approximately 290,000 clones, with approximately 85% as singletons. Sequences were obtained from peripheral blood. These receptors originate from a human donor with COVID-19, enrolled during active disease. The donor label of this sample is uncertain.

V usage is TRBV6-1 and J usage is TRBJ2-5, with 7 nucleotides matching TRBD2. The germline V gene encodes CDR1 MNHNS and CDR2 SASEGT. Trimming removed 2 bases from V and 4 bases from J; junction bases left unmatched: 7. This CDR3 is built from 15 residues. CDR3 protein: CASSELGGSVETQYF. The CDR3 DNA reads TGTGCCAGCAGTGAACTTGGCGGGAGTGTAGAGACCCAGTACTTC.

V and J are TRBV24-1 and TRBJ2-1, with TRBD2 matching over 9 bases. V trimming: 5 bases; J trimming: 10 bases; junction bases outside the gene matches: 5. The CDR3 length is 13 residues. Germline loops: CDR1 KGHDR, CDR2 SFDVKD. CDR3 bases: TGTGCCACCAGTGCCGGACTAGCGTTCGAGCAGTTCTTC. As protein: CATSAGLAFEQFF.

The rearrangement uses TRBV10-3 and TRBJ1-2; 9 nucleotides align to TRBD1. The germline gives CDR1 ENHRY, CDR2 SYGVKD. J was trimmed by 8 bases and V by 8 bases; bases with no gene match: 3. The CDR3 is 11 residues long. The CDR3 spells CAIGTGIGYTF. The CDR3 nucleotides are TGTGCCATCGGGACAGGGATAGGCTACACCTTC.

As DNA, the CDR3 is TGTGCCTGGAGTTACAGCCCTCCTGACTATAATTCACCCCTCCACTTT. As protein: CAWSYSPPDYNSPLHF. This rearrangement joins TRBV30 to TRBJ1-6; no clear D. V was cut by 2 bases and J by 3 bases, with 14 bases left in between. The CDR3 contains 16 residues. Germline CDR1 GTSNPN, CDR2 SVGIG (reference sequence).

This chain joins TRBV5-6 and TRBJ1-2; 11 bases align to TRBD1. This CDR3 is built from 14 residues. V dropped 4 bases and J dropped 7; count of bases not matched to a gene: 6. Germline-derived CDR1 and CDR2 are SGHDT and YYEEEE. The CDR3 loop is CASSLSGTGGGYTF. The CDR3 region has the DNA TGTGCCAGCAGCCTGTCCGGGACAGGGGGTGGCTACACCTTC. The full variable domain, rest sourced from reference TRBV5-6 and TRBJ1-2, is DAGVTQSPTHLIKTRGQQVTLRCSPKSGHDTVSWYQQALGQGPQFIFQYYEEEERQRGNFPDRFSGHQFPNYSSELNVNALLLGDSALYLCASSLSGTGGGYTFGSGTRLTVV.

As regards this clone: Other DNA sequences from this sample encode an identical CDR3 as well. The V call is TRBV18, the J call TRBJ2-7, with D hard to call. CDR3 length: 12 amino acids. Per the germline V gene, CDR1 is KGHSH and CDR2 is LQKENI. V shed 6 bases and J shed 0 bases, with 6 bases lying between them. The CDR3 sequence: CASSLSSYEQYF. The CDR3 nucleotides read TGTGCCAGCTCTCTCAGCTCCTACGAGCAGTACTTC.

V is TRBV11-2 and J is TRBJ2-7, with 9 bases matching TRBD2. The CDR3 contains 15 residues. Germline trimming cut 1 base from V and 6 bases from J; bases unmatched to any gene: 7. CDR1 SGHAT and CDR2 FQNNGV come from the germline V gene. The CDR3 protein is CASSLASSGRFEQYF. CDR3 coding DNA: TGTGCCAGCAGCTTAGCGTCCAGCGGGAGGTTCGAGCAGTACTTC. Combining the CDR3 with reference TRBV11-2 and TRBJ2-7 gives the whole variable domain EAGVAQSPRYKIIEKRQSVAFWCNPISGHATLYWYQQILGQGPKLLIQFQNNGVVDDSQLPKDRFSAERLKGVDSTLKIQPAKLEDSAVYLCASSLASSGRFEQYFGPGTRLTVT.

This clone was detected once. The chain recombines TRBV5-4 with TRBJ1-1; 9 bases are a match to TRBD1. The length of the CDR3 is 15 residues. V dropped 2 bases and J dropped 5; count of bases not matched to a gene: 7. Looked up from germline, CDR1 is SGHNT and CDR2 is YYREEE (reference sequence). The CDR3 is CASSFHGQGKTEAFF. The CDR3 nucleotides read TGTGCCAGCAGCTTCCACGGACAGGGGAAGACTGAAGCTTTCTTT.

The CDR3 DNA sequence: TGTGCCAGCAGCGAAGCGGACTTAAGGTCCTATGGCTACACCTTC. As protein: CASSEADLRSYGYTF. This chain uses TRBV28 with TRBJ1-2; D not resolved. V was trimmed by 6 bases and J by 4 bases, leaving 18 bases between them. Germline V lookup: CDR1 MDHEN, CDR2 SYDVKM. This CDR3 comprises 15 residues.

Details on this clone: Other DNA sequences from this sample encode an identical CDR3 as well. CDR3: CASSVGQGGETQYF. The CDR3 DNA follows: TGTGCCAGCAGCGTAGGACAGGGAGGAGAGACCCAGTACTTC. The chain recombines TRBV9 with TRBJ2-5; a possible D gene is TRBD1 (7 bases). CDR1 SGDLS and CDR2 YYNGEE come from the germline V gene. This CDR3 contains 14 residues. The V gene lost 0 bases and the J gene lost 4 bases, with 10 bases spanning the gap. The entire variable domain, with the rest obtained from reference TRBV9 and TRBJ2-5, is as follows: DSGVTQTPKHLITATGQRVTLRCSPRSGDLSVYWYQQSLDQGLQFLIQYYNGEERAKGNILERFSAQQFPDLHSELNLSSLELGDSALYFCASSVGQGGETQYFGPGTRLLVL.

This rearrangement joins TRBV7-9 to TRBJ1-5, with D perhaps TRBD1 (6 bases). Germline CDR1 is SEHNR and CDR2 is FQNEAQ (reference sequence). The CDR3 contains 17 residues. Trimming cost V 0 bases and J 1 base, with 13 bases left between them. The CDR3 region is CASSLARGGASNQPQHF. CDR3 DNA: TGTGCCAGCAGCTTAGCGAGGGGGGGCGCGAGCAATCAGCCCCAGCATTTT. The entire variable domain, with the rest obtained from reference TRBV7-9 and TRBJ1-5, is as follows: DTGVSQNPRHKITKRGQNVTFRCDPISEHNRLYWYRQTLGQGPEFLTYFQNEAQLEKSRLLSDRFSAERPKGSFSTLEIQRTEQGDSAMYLCASSLARGGASNQPQHFGDGTRLSIL.

The rearrangement joins TRBV5-1 to TRBJ2-6; D not certain. Germline CDR1 reads SGHRS; CDR2 reads YFSETQ. This CDR3 region has 16 residues. With 1 base removed from V and 2 bases from J, the gap between germline ends came to 10 bases. The CDR3 is CASSLQAAPGANVLTF. In DNA, the CDR3 is TGCGCCAGCAGCTTGCAGGCCGCCCCTGGGGCCAACGTCCTGACTTTC.

The rearrangement links TRBV4-3 to TRBJ1-2; D is ambiguous. Germline CDR1 is LGHNA and CDR2 is YSLEER. The V end was cut by 0 bases, the J end by 5 bases, with 13 bases between. This CDR3 comprises 15 residues. The CDR3: CASSQDSLSNYGYTF. CDR3 coding DNA: TGCGCCAGCAGCCAAGATAGTTTATCGAATTATGGCTACACCTTC.

The rearrangement joins TRBV27 to TRBJ1-4; D is perhaps TRBD1 (5 bases). V gave up 4 bases and J gave up 8 bases, with 14 bases separating them. Germline loops: CDR1 MNHEY, CDR2 SMNVEV (reference sequence). The CDR3 has 14 residues. CDR3 DNA sequence: TGTGCCAGCAGTTCGGGGGTACAGTCAGAAAAACTGTTTTTT. This sequence encodes CASSSGVQSEKLFF.

This chain connects TRBV15 to TRBJ1-1; 7 bases map to TRBD1. CDR3 length: 14 residues. The ends lost 3 bases at V and 0 bases at J; junction bases unmatched: 1. Germline V gene sequence: CDR1 LNHNV, CDR2 YYDKDF (reference sequence). CDR3 nucleotides: TGTGCCACCAGCAGGGACAGGATGAACACTGAAGCTTTCTTT. It encodes CATSRDRMNTEAFF.

Details on this clone: This specimen includes other DNA sequences encoding the same CDR3. The chain employs TRBV4-3 and TRBJ2-5; TRBD2 is a possible D gene (6 bases). CDR3 length: 14 amino acids. V was shortened by 1 base and J by 5 bases, with 11 bases between the two germline ends. Germline CDR1 is LGHNA and CDR2 is YSLEER. CDR3 nucleotide sequence: TGCGCCAGCAGCCAAGTACTGGGGAGGGAGACCCAGTACTTC. It codes for CASSQVLGRETQYF.